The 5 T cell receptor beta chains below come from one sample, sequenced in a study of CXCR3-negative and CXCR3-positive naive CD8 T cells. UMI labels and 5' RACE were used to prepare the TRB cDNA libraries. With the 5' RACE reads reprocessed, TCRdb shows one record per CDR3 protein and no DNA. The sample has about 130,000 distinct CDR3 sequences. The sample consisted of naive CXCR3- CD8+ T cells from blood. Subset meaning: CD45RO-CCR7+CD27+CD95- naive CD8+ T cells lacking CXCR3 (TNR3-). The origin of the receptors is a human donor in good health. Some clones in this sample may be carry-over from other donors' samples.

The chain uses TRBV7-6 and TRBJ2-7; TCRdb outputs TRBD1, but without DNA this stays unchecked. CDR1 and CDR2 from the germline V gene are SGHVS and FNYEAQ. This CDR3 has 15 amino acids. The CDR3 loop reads CASSFSGGGGYEQYF. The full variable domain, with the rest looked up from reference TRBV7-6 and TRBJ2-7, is GAGVSQSPRYKVTKRGQDVALRCDPISGHVSLYWYRQALGQGPEFLTYFNYEAQQDKSGLPNDRFSAERPEGSISTLTIQRTEQRDSAMYRCASSFSGGGGYEQYFGPGTRLTVT.

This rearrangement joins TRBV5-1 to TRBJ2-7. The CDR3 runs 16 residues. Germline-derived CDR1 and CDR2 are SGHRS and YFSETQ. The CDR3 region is CASSLGVSGGSYEQYF.

The CDR3 loop reads CASSSPGQGLLATNEKLFF. This chain uses TRBV7-9 with TRBJ1-4; TCRdb calls TRBD1, which cannot be checked without DNA. This CDR3 region has 19 residues. Germline CDR1 reads SEHNR; CDR2 reads FQNEAQ (reference sequence).

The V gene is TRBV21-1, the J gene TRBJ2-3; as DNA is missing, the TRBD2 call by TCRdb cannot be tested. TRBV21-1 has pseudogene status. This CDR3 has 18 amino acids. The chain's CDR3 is CASSKGAQLAGVEDTQYF.

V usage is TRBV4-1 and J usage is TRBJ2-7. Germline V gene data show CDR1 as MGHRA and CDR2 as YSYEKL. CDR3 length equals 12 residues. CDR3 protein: CASSGVSYEQYF.